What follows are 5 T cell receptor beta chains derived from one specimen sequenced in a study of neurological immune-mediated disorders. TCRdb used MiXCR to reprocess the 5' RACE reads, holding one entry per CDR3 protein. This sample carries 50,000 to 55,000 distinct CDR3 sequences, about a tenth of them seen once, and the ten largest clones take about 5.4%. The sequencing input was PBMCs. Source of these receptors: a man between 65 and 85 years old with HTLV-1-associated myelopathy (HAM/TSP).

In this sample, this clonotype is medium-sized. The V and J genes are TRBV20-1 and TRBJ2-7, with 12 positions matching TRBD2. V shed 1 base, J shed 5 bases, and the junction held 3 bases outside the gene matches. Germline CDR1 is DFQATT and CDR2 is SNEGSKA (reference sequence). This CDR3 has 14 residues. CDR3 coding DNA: TGCAGTGCTAGAGGACTAGCGGGAGACGACGAGCAGTACTTC. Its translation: CSARGLAGDDEQYF.

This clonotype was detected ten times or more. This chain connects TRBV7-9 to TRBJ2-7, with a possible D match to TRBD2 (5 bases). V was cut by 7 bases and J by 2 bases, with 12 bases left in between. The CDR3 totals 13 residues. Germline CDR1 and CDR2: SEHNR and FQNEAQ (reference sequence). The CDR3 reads CASTLSGAYEQYF. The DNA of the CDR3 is TGTGCCAGCACCCTCAGCGGTGCCTACGAGCAGTACTTC.

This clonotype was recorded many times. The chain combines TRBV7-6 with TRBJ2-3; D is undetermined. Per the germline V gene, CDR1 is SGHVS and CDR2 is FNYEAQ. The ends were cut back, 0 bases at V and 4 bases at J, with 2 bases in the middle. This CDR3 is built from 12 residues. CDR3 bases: TGTGCCAGCAGCTTAGCGTCAGATACGCAGTATTTT. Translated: CASSLASDTQYF. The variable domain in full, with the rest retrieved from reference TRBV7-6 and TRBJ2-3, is GAGVSQSPRYKVTKRGQDVALRCDPISGHVSLYWYRQALGQGPEFLTYFNYEAQQDKSGLPNDRFSAERPEGSISTLTIQRTEQRDSAMYRCASSLASDTQYFGPGTRLTVL.

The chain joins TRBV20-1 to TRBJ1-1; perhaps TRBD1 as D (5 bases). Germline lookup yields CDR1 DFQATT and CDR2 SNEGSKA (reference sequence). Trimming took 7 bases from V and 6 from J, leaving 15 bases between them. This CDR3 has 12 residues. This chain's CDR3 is CSVEETDAEAFF. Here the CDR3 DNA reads TGCAGTGTTGAGGAGACAGATGCTGAAGCTTTCTTT.

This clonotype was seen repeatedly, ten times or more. This CDR3 reads CASRGQGGTDTQYF. CDR3 coding DNA: TGTGCCAGCAGGGGACAGGGCGGCACAGATACGCAGTATTTT. The chain is built from TRBV6-5 and TRBJ2-3; TRBD1 aligns across 9 bases. Germline CDR1 MNHEY, CDR2 SVGAGI. Trimming at V came to 6 bases and at J to 1 base, leaving 2 bases not matched to a gene. The CDR3 sequence is 14 residues long.